A selection of T cell receptor beta chains follows, all from one sample in a study of CD8+ T cells in alopecia areata. Using immunoSEQ multiplex PCR, the repertoire was profiled, and TCRdb retains in-frame clones only, with some absent. The data contain 90,000 to 150,000 clones, around 61% of them singletons. Material for sequencing was CD4+ T cells sorted from blood. The receptor set was obtained from a human donor in good health. CDR3s leave out the opening cysteine and the closing phenylalanine or tryptophan. Where a row states a size, it is once, few, many or the class of an expanded clone; other rows omit it.

TRBV29-1,TRBJ1-2,-,SVETTGSYGYT
TRBV27,TRBJ1-2,-,ASSVQAIGGYT
TRBV30,TRBJ2-7,-,AWTSGGSSYEQY
TRBV6-1,TRBJ1-6,-,ASSGGNSPLH
TRBV5-1,TRBJ2-7,few,ASSLMFDEQY
TRBV27,TRBJ1-2,-,ASSSSQNWNNYGYT
TRBV23-1,TRBJ2-3,-,ASSQSKGATDTQY
TRBV9,TRBJ1-1,-,ASSVNSGNTEAF
TRBV5-4,TRBJ1-2,-,ASSLIRSDGGHT
TRBV30,TRBJ1-2,-,AWSVQALYGYT
TRBV4-1,TRBJ2-1,-,ASSHGQGGNEQF
TRBV6-1,TRBJ1-2,once,ASSSQGYT
TRBV29-1,TRBJ1-1,few,GGQDTEAF